This T cell receptor beta chain was recovered during a study of OX40 agonist ivuxolimab in advanced cancers. Points from the study as a whole: On average, a greater number of expanded clones characterised CD8+ T cells relative to CD4+. Both CD4+ and CD8+ T cell populations in blood had undergone clonal expansion by week 6 at 0.1 to 3.0 mg/kg.

In regard to this clone: The antigen remains undetermined.

Generated by immunoSEQ multiplex PCR, the TCRdb table keeps only in-frame clones and is missing some. The repertoire holds approximately 76,000 clones, with 94% as singletons. Germline loops: CDR1 SQVTM, CDR2 ANQGSEA. Trimming pared 6 bases from V and 0 bases from J, leaving 13 bases between. There are 14 residues in the CDR3. This TCR came from an adult with an advanced solid tumor such as melanoma, head and neck, liver or kidney cancer. The input for sequencing was CD4+ or CD8+ T cells sorted from blood, taken in a trial of the OX40 agonist ivuxolimab. V usage is TRBV29-1 and J usage is TRBJ2-3, with no clear D. DNA for the CDR3: TGCAGCGTAAATTACTTGACAAGCACAGATACGCAGTATTTT. Residues: CSVNYLTSTDTQYF.